The 25 T cell receptor beta chains given below trace back to one sample, sequenced in a study of blood T cells in healthy people across ages. Combining a sample-barcoded 5' primer with a J-beta primer mix, a second PCR ran for about 6 to 12 cycles. MiXCR was run by TCRdb on the 5' RACE reads, yielding one entry per CDR3 protein. The sample includes fewer than 1,000,000 distinct CDR3 sequences, around 45% of them seen just once. The source material was blood. The origin of the receptors is a man aged 55 to 69 in good health.

The V call is TRBV20-1, the J call TRBJ2-7; no clear D gene. This CDR3 comprises 14 residues. With 0 bases removed from V and 0 bases from J, the gap between germline ends came to 9 bases. CDR1 is DFQATT and CDR2 is SNEGSKA in the germline V gene (reference sequence). Written as DNA, the CDR3 is TGCAGTGCTAGAGATCCAGACCGCTCCTACGAGCAGTACTTC. It translates to CSARDPDRSYEQYF.

This clonotype appeared a single time. This rearrangement joins TRBV5-4 to TRBJ2-4, with D possibly TRBD2 on 7 matching bases. Germline CDR1 is SGHNT and CDR2 is YYREEE (reference sequence). Trimming left V 2 bases short and J 13 bases short, with 19 bases between. This CDR3 region has 14 residues. The CDR3 DNA reads TGTGCCAGCAGCTTTCAGGGGAGGGCCTTAGAGCAGTACTTC. Translating it yields CASSFQGRALEQYF.

The CDR3 DNA reads as TGCGCCAGCAGCGAGGGACACTCCTTTCGGCTTAGCACAGATACGCAGTATTTT. This encodes CASSEGHSFRLSTDTQYF. The V and J genes are TRBV5-1 and TRBJ2-3; TRBD1 is a possible D gene (6 bases). Germline CDR1 SGHRS, CDR2 YFSETQ. This CDR3 spans 18 amino acids. V lost 4 bases, J lost 0 bases, and 21 bases lay in between.

This clonotype has just a few counts. The CDR3 loop is CASLTGTNPVSGGYTF. Written as DNA, the CDR3 is TGTGCCAGCCTCACCGGGACCAACCCCGTCTCCGGTGGCTACACCTTC. The V gene is TRBV7-8, the J gene TRBJ1-2; tentatively, D is TRBD1 (5 bases). Trimming shortened V by 8 bases and J by 7 bases, and 26 bases separated the two germline ends. Germline-derived CDR1 and CDR2 are SGHVS and FQNEAQ. The CDR3 spans 16 residues.

V usage is TRBV7-9 and J usage is TRBJ2-7, with D unresolved. Trimming cost V 2 bases and J 5 bases, with 7 bases left between them. Looked up from germline, CDR1 is SEHNR and CDR2 is FQNEAQ (reference sequence). The CDR3 spans 12 residues. CDR3 coding DNA: TGTGCCAGCAGCTTATTCGTCCACGAGCAGTACTTC. Protein: CASSLFVHEQYF.

The chain uses TRBV6-5 and TRBJ2-3; weak D call: TRBD1 (6 bases). This CDR3 is built from 13 residues. Between the trimmed V and J ends, which lost 0 bases and 7 bases, there was a span of 8 bases. Looked up from germline, CDR1 is MNHEY and CDR2 is SVGAGI. For the CDR3, the DNA is TGTGCCAGCAGTTACTCCGGGACAAATACGCAGTATTTT. Translated: CASSYSGTNTQYF.

The V gene is TRBV24-1, the J gene TRBJ2-3, with D perhaps TRBD1 (5 bases). This CDR3 has 14 amino acids. V was cut by 5 bases and J by 10 bases, with 18 bases left in between. The germline CDR1 and CDR2 sequences are KGHDR and SFDVKD. Written as DNA, the CDR3 is TGTGCCACCAGTGGTCTCGACAGTATGGATGCGCAGTATTTT. Encoded protein: CATSGLDSMDAQYF.

The gene calls are TRBV10-3 and TRBJ1-5; 8 positions agree with TRBD1. Per the germline V gene, CDR1 is ENHRY and CDR2 is SYGVKD. The CDR3 totals 16 residues. The V segment lost 3 bases and the J segment 2 bases; nucleotides outside the gene matches: 6. DNA for the CDR3: TGTGCCATCAGTGAACGCAGGGGGCAGGGCAATCAGCCCCAGCATTTT. This gives the protein CAISERRGQGNQPQHF.

The sample holds a few counts of this clonotype. V is TRBV5-4 and J is TRBJ2-1, with D perhaps TRBD1 (6 bases). Germline loops: CDR1 SGHNT, CDR2 YYREEE (reference sequence). Trimming stripped 6 bases from V and 5 bases from J, with 12 bases between. This CDR3 comprises 13 residues. The CDR3: CASTWTENNEQFF. CDR3 in DNA: TGTGCCAGCACCTGGACAGAAAACAATGAGCAGTTCTTC.

V and J are TRBV29-1 and TRBJ1-1; no reliable D call. Germline values: CDR1 SQVTM, CDR2 ANQGSEA. The CDR3 has 14 amino acids. Trimming cost V 0 bases and J 1 base, with 9 bases left between them. This CDR3 is CSVEDSSANTEAFF. CDR3 sequence (DNA): TGCAGCGTTGAAGATTCCAGCGCGAACACTGAAGCTTTCTTT.

This clonotype came up a few times. V gene TRBV5-5 combines with J gene TRBJ2-5; the match to TRBD2 covers 7 bases. The CDR3 spans 16 residues. The V and J ends lost 5 bases and 0 bases, in that order; junction bases with no gene match: 10. The germline gives CDR1 SGHKS, CDR2 YYEKEE (reference sequence). CDR3 in DNA: TGTGCCAGCAGGCTTGTCACCGGGACTAACCAAGAGACCCAGTACTTC. Amino acid sequence: CASRLVTGTNQETQYF.

The V and J genes are TRBV30 and TRBJ2-5; 11 bases agree with TRBD1. With the DNA end fitting TRBJ2-7 better, the J assignment may be wrong. Germline loops: CDR1 GTSNPN, CDR2 SVGIG (reference sequence). This CDR3 spans 14 amino acids. CDR3 in amino acids: CAWRTGTGGNEQYF. CDR3 in DNA: TGTGCCTGGAGAACCGGGACAGGGGGTAACGAGCAGTACTTC.

V and J are TRBV21-1 and TRBJ2-5; the table names TRBD1, a call not compared with the DNA. TRBV21-1 is described as a pseudogene. This CDR3 has 17 residues. The CDR3 sequence: CASSKPFFVGWGETQYF. CDR3 nucleotides: TGTGCCAGCAGCAAACCCTTCTTTGTGGGCTGGGGGGAGACCCAGTACTTC.

The V gene is TRBV20-1, the J gene TRBJ1-2; D is uncertain. V was pared by 1 base and J by 6 bases, with 6 bases between. CDR1 DFQATT and CDR2 SNEGSKA come from the germline V gene (reference sequence). CDR3 size: 11 residues. The CDR3 spells CSARGWDGYTF. CDR3 DNA sequence: TGCAGTGCTAGAGGGTGGGATGGCTACACCTTC.

The rearrangement uses TRBV20-1 and TRBJ2-5, with 7 bases aligning to TRBD1. V shed 6 bases, J shed 3 bases, and the junction held 7 bases outside the gene matches. Germline V gives CDR1 DFQATT, CDR2 SNEGSKA (reference sequence). The CDR3 loop spans 13 amino acids. The CDR3 sequence: CSASGQRKETQYF. DNA for the CDR3: TGCAGTGCGTCGGGACAGCGCAAAGAGACCCAGTACTTC.

This clonotype was observed a handful of times. J is TRBJ2-5 and V is TRBV20-1, with a weak D call TRBD2 (6 bases). V lost 3 bases, J lost 1 base, and 9 bases lay in between. The germline V gene has CDR1 DFQATT and CDR2 SNEGSKA (reference sequence). This CDR3 has 13 residues. The CDR3 spells CSASRDFQETQYF. In DNA, the CDR3 is TGCAGTGCTAGCCGGGACTTCCAAGAGACCCAGTACTTC.

V and J are TRBV20-1 and TRBJ2-1, with 11 bases fitting TRBD2. CDR3 length: 21 amino acids. CDR1 DFQATT and CDR2 SNEGSKA come from the germline V gene (reference sequence). J lost 0 bases, V lost 3 bases, and 19 bases had no gene match. CDR3 coding DNA: TGCAGTGCTAGGGCCCGAGGGATGTCTAGCGGGGGGCTTAGCTCCTACAATGAGCAGTTCTTC. This encodes CSARARGMSSGGLSSYNEQFF.

There are a few counts of this clonotype. The genes are TRBV6-2 or TRBV6-3 and TRBJ2-7, with 9 bases that match TRBD2. After removal of 6 bases from V and 2 bases from J, the junction contained 14 bases not matched to a gene. This CDR3 comprises 17 residues. The germline V gene encodes CDR1 MNHEY and CDR2 SVGEGT. The CDR3 loop reads CASSRPRVAGAAYEQYF. In nucleotides, the CDR3 is TGTGCCAGCAGCCGCCCGAGGGTAGCGGGGGCCGCCTACGAGCAGTACTTC.

The chain is built from TRBV7-2 and TRBJ1-5; D gene uncertain. Germline V CDR1 and CDR2: SGHTA, FQGNSA. This CDR3 contains 15 residues. Trimming shortened V by 6 bases and J by 4 bases, and 16 bases separated the two germline ends. The CDR3 DNA reads as TGTGCCAGCAGTTTCTCCGACGGAGGAAATCAGCCCCAGCATTTT. It codes for CASSFSDGGNQPQHF.

Worth noting for this clonotype: This may stem from a read error, because a much larger clone lies one nucleotide away. The rearrangement uses TRBV29-1 and TRBJ2-5; a weak D match, TRBD1 (5 bases). This CDR3 spans 13 amino acids. V was trimmed by 2 bases and J by 7 bases, leaving 14 bases between them. Per germline, CDR1 SQVTM and CDR2 ANQGSEA. For the CDR3, the DNA is TGCAGCGTTGAATATTCAGGGTCTGGGACCCAGTACTTC. Its translation is CSVEYSGSGTQYF.

The chain joins TRBV3-1 to TRBJ2-1; 7 positions match TRBD2. The CDR3 is made up of 12 amino acids. CDR1 is LGHDT and CDR2 is YNNKEL in the germline V gene (reference sequence). The trim removed 2 bases at V and 8 bases at J, leaving 0 bases unmatched. CDR3 loop: CASSQRGDEQFF. Written as DNA, the CDR3 is TGTGCCAGCAGCCAACGGGGGGATGAGCAGTTCTTC.

Turning to this clonotype: Being one base from a much bigger clone, this may be a read error. The rearrangement links TRBV20-1 to TRBJ2-3, with D perhaps matching TRBD2 (5 bases). Germline assignment: CDR1 DFQATT and CDR2 SNEGSKA (reference sequence). Trimming cost V 7 bases and J 4 bases, with 21 bases left between them. The CDR3 covers 15 residues. The CDR3 DNA sequence: TGCAGTGGCTGGTCGTCCGGGGTAGACGCAGATACGCAGTATTTT. Translation gives CSGWSSGVDADTQYF.

This CDR3 reads CASNTGEETQYF. CDR3 nucleotide sequence: TGTGCCAGCAATACAGGGGAAGAGACCCAGTACTTC. J is TRBJ2-5 and V is TRBV28; TRBD1 matches 7 bases. CDR3 length: 12 residues. The V gene end was trimmed by 7 bases and the J gene end by 3 bases; junction bases not matched to a gene: 2. In germline, CDR1 is MDHEN, CDR2 SYDVKM. Filled out from reference TRBV28 and TRBJ2-5, the complete variable domain reads DVKVTQSSRYLVKRTGEKVFLECVQDMDHENMFWYRQDPGLGLRLIYFSYDVKMKEKGDIPEGYSVSREKKERFSLILESASTNQTSMYLCASNTGEETQYFGPGTRLLVL.

In its sample, this clonotype was seen many times. The chain employs TRBV3-1 and TRBJ2-3, with D unclear. Germline CDR1 and CDR2: LGHDT and YNNKEL (reference sequence). This CDR3 is built from 14 residues. The V and J ends lost 0 bases and 3 bases respectively, with 7 bases between them. The CDR3: CASSQDLRTDTQYF. As DNA, the CDR3 is TGTGCCAGCAGCCAAGATTTACGTACAGATACGCAGTATTTT.

Here the CDR3 reads CASSFAGGVYEQYF. The CDR3 DNA reads as TGCGCCAGCAGCTTCGCGGGGGGTGTCTACGAGCAGTACTTC. The rearrangement joins TRBV5-1 to TRBJ2-5; 8 bases align to TRBD2. The J call is uncertain, as TRBJ2-7 better fits the DNA end. Germline V CDR1 and CDR2: SGHRS, YFSETQ. CDR3 length: 14 residues.